This T cell receptor beta chain was obtained from a study of cytomegalovirus exposure and HLA in healthy donors. The PCR ran on 60 Vbeta and 13 Jbeta primers. Sequencing was performed with immunoSEQ multiplex PCR; in TCRdb, only in-frame clones are kept and a portion is missing. This sample's table reports some 43,000 clones. Points from the study as a whole: Cytomegalovirus status was reportedly diagnosed by the classifier with high sensitivity and specificity.

In regard to this clone: Its antigen is currently unknown.

CDR3 length: 16 amino acids. CDR1 and CDR2 from the germline V gene are MGHDK and SYGVNS. Unmatched junction bases numbered 5, after V lost 4 bases and J lost 1 base. The TCR sequence derives from a woman aged 25 to 39 in good health and CMV-seronegative. The V call is TRBV25-1, the J call TRBJ2-1, with TRBD1 identical over 9 bases. The sample consisted of PBMCs. CDR3 coding DNA: TGTGCCAGCAGTGCCTCGGGACAGGGTTCCTACAATGAGCAGTTCTTC. Translated, it gives CASSASGQGSYNEQFF. Filled out from reference TRBV25-1 and TRBJ2-1, the complete variable domain reads EADIYQTPRYLVIGTGKKITLECSQTMGHDKMYWYQQDPGMELHLIHYSYGVNSTEKGDLSSESTVSRIRTEHFPLTLESARPSHTSQYLCASSASGQGSYNEQFFGPGTRLTVL.